This is a list of T cell receptor beta chains from one sample in a study of blood T cell repertoires in COVID-19. The method was immunoSEQ multiplex PCR; TCRdb's version includes in-frame clones alone and lacks a portion of them. The sample holds about 520,000 clones, roughly 85% seen once. The sequenced sample was peripheral blood. The receptors were sampled from a human donor in a cohort sampled during active COVID-19. Each CDR3 is given with its conserved first and last residue. Each record gives: V gene, clone size, J gene, D gene, CDR3 DNA, CDR3 protein. D genes are given only for firm matches. For some rows the clone size is stated as once, few or many, or as a class when expanded; others skip it.

v_call: TRBV2; clone_size: few; j_call: TRBJ2-1; d_call: .; cdr3_nt: TGTGCCAGCAGTTACAGGGAGGGCGGGGCTGCTGAGCAGTTCTTC; cdr3_aa: CASSYREGGAAEQFF
v_call: TRBV7-2; clone_size: .; j_call: TRBJ2-5; d_call: .; cdr3_nt: TGTGCCAGCAGCTACAGGGTCCAAGAGACCCAGTACTTC; cdr3_aa: CASSYRVQETQYF
v_call: TRBV11-3; clone_size: .; j_call: TRBJ2-5; d_call: .; cdr3_nt: TGTGCCAGCAGCACCAGGGGGGAAGAGACCCAGTACTTC; cdr3_aa: CASSTRGEETQYF
v_call: TRBV28; clone_size: .; j_call: TRBJ2-5; d_call: .; cdr3_nt: TGTGCCAGCAGTCCCTATAGATTGGAGACCCAGTACTTC; cdr3_aa: CASSPYRLETQYF
v_call: TRBV6-6; clone_size: once; j_call: TRBJ2-7; d_call: TRBD2; cdr3_nt: TGTGCCAGCAGACGAGGAGCGGGAGAGCAGTACTTC; cdr3_aa: CASRRGAGEQYF
v_call: TRBV3-1/TRBV3-2; clone_size: .; j_call: TRBJ2-3; d_call: TRBD1; cdr3_nt: TGTGCCAGCAGCCAGGGACCGGGACAGACCGGCACAGATACGCAGTATTTT; cdr3_aa: CASSQGPGQTGTDTQYF
v_call: TRBV3-1/TRBV3-2; clone_size: .; j_call: TRBJ1-1; d_call: .; cdr3_nt: TGTGCCAGCAGCTCGACAGCGAACACTGAAGCTTTCTTT; cdr3_aa: CASSSTANTEAFF
v_call: TRBV5-1; clone_size: .; j_call: TRBJ2-1; d_call: TRBD2; cdr3_nt: TGCGCCAGCAGCTTGGCGACTAGCGGTTACAATGAGCAGTTCTTC; cdr3_aa: CASSLATSGYNEQFF
v_call: TRBV9; clone_size: .; j_call: TRBJ2-1; d_call: TRBD1; cdr3_nt: TGTGCCAGCAGCGTAGGGGGACAGGTTTTCACCTACAATGAGCAGTTCTTC; cdr3_aa: CASSVGGQVFTYNEQFF
v_call: TRBV28; clone_size: .; j_call: TRBJ2-7; d_call: .; cdr3_nt: TGTGCCAGCAGTTTATACCCGGACAGCTCCTACGAGCAGTACTTC; cdr3_aa: CASSLYPDSSYEQYF
v_call: TRBV28; clone_size: .; j_call: TRBJ2-7; d_call: .; cdr3_nt: TGTGCCAGCAGCCTAGGGACTTACGAGCAGTACTTC; cdr3_aa: CASSLGTYEQYF
v_call: TRBV7-2; clone_size: .; j_call: TRBJ1-6; d_call: .; cdr3_nt: TGTGCCAGCAGCCTTAAACCAACCGGGCAGGGGTATAATTCACCCCTCCACTTT; cdr3_aa: CASSLKPTGQGYNSPLHF
v_call: TRBV27; clone_size: .; j_call: TRBJ2-1; d_call: TRBD2; cdr3_nt: TGTGCCAGCAGTTTTCTCGGCGGGAGGTCCTACAATGAGCAGTTCTTC; cdr3_aa: CASSFLGGRSYNEQFF
v_call: TRBV27; clone_size: .; j_call: TRBJ2-1; d_call: .; cdr3_nt: TGTGCCAGCAGTATGGCTAGCTACAATGAGCAGTTCTTC; cdr3_aa: CASSMASYNEQFF
v_call: TRBV2; clone_size: .; j_call: TRBJ1-2; d_call: .; cdr3_nt: TGTGCCAGCGCCCAGGACTCCGGGGACTATGGCTACACCTTC; cdr3_aa: CASAQDSGDYGYTF
v_call: TRBV20-1; clone_size: .; j_call: TRBJ2-7; d_call: .; cdr3_nt: TGCAGTGCTAGTCTAGCGGCCCTGAGGGGGTCCTACGAGCAGTACTTC; cdr3_aa: CSASLAALRGSYEQYF
v_call: TRBV28; clone_size: .; j_call: TRBJ1-2; d_call: .; cdr3_nt: TGTGCCAGCAGTTTAATCGGCAGGGCTAACTATGGCTACACCTTC; cdr3_aa: CASSLIGRANYGYTF
v_call: TRBV20-1; clone_size: few; j_call: TRBJ2-7; d_call: .; cdr3_nt: TGCAGTGCTAGTTCCAGCGGGTTGGCCTACGAGCAGTACTTC; cdr3_aa: CSASSSGLAYEQYF
v_call: TRBV6-2/TRBV6-3; clone_size: .; j_call: TRBJ2-6; d_call: TRBD1; cdr3_nt: TGTGCCAGCAGCCGGGACAGGTTCGCTGGGGCCAACGTCCTGACTTTC; cdr3_aa: CASSRDRFAGANVLTF
v_call: TRBV6-6; clone_size: .; j_call: TRBJ2-5; d_call: TRBD2; cdr3_nt: TGTGCCAGCAGTTACTCGAGCGGGGTGCGCCAAGAGACCCAGTACTTC; cdr3_aa: CASSYSSGVRQETQYF
v_call: TRBV23-1; clone_size: .; j_call: TRBJ1-3; d_call: .; cdr3_nt: TGCGCCAGCAATCGACAGTCGGACACCATATATTTT; cdr3_aa: CASNRQSDTIYF
v_call: TRBV2; clone_size: .; j_call: TRBJ1-2; d_call: .; cdr3_nt: TGTGCCAGCAGTCCACAGGGCAACTATGGCTACACCTTC; cdr3_aa: CASSPQGNYGYTF
v_call: TRBV6-6; clone_size: .; j_call: TRBJ1-1; d_call: .; cdr3_nt: TGTGCCAGCAGTTCCACGGTTACTGAAGCTTTCTTT; cdr3_aa: CASSSTVTEAFF
v_call: TRBV7-9; clone_size: .; j_call: TRBJ2-1; d_call: TRBD2; cdr3_nt: TGTGCCAGCAGCTTTGTTTTCGCGGGAGATGAGCAGTTCTTC; cdr3_aa: CASSFVFAGDEQFF
v_call: TRBV6-1; clone_size: .; j_call: TRBJ2-1; d_call: TRBD2; cdr3_nt: TGTGCCAGCAGTGAATTTCTAGCGGGAGTCAGTTACAATGAGCAGTTCTTC; cdr3_aa: CASSEFLAGVSYNEQFF
v_call: TRBV11-2; clone_size: .; j_call: TRBJ1-5; d_call: TRBD1; cdr3_nt: TGTGCCAGCAGCCGGGGACAGGGTCAGCCCCAGCATTTT; cdr3_aa: CASSRGQGQPQHF
v_call: TRBV9; clone_size: once; j_call: TRBJ1-1; d_call: TRBD1; cdr3_nt: TGTGCCAGCAGCCCCCGGGACAGGGAAGCTTTCTTT; cdr3_aa: CASSPRDREAFF
v_call: TRBV6-2/TRBV6-3; clone_size: .; j_call: TRBJ2-2; d_call: .; cdr3_nt: TGTGCCAGCAGTTACTCGGAGGGATTCCAGGGGAACACCGGGGAGCTGTTTTTT; cdr3_aa: CASSYSEGFQGNTGELFF
v_call: TRBV19; clone_size: .; j_call: TRBJ1-2; d_call: TRBD1; cdr3_nt: TGTGCCAGTAGTGTCGACAGGGCCCCCTATCAGGGGTACACCTTC; cdr3_aa: CASSVDRAPYQGYTF
v_call: TRBV7-2; clone_size: .; j_call: TRBJ2-5; d_call: .; cdr3_nt: TGTGCCAGCAGCTTAGGCGGAGAAGAGACCCAGTACTTC; cdr3_aa: CASSLGGEETQYF
v_call: TRBV3-1/TRBV3-2; clone_size: .; j_call: TRBJ1-2; d_call: TRBD1; cdr3_nt: TGTGCCAGTAACAGGGGGCGCAACTATGGCTACACCTTC; cdr3_aa: CASNRGRNYGYTF
v_call: TRBV4-3; clone_size: .; j_call: TRBJ2-7; d_call: TRBD2; cdr3_nt: TGCGCCAGCATCCCACTAGCGACCACAGCCTACGAGCAGTACTTC; cdr3_aa: CASIPLATTAYEQYF
v_call: TRBV7-7; clone_size: .; j_call: TRBJ2-1; d_call: TRBD2; cdr3_nt: TGTGCTAGCAGCCTAGCGGGGAGAAACAATGAGCAGTTCTTC; cdr3_aa: CASSLAGRNNEQFF
v_call: TRBV2; clone_size: .; j_call: TRBJ2-7; d_call: .; cdr3_nt: TGTGCCAGCAGTGAATGGGGAGGCACCTACGAGCAGTACTTC; cdr3_aa: CASSEWGGTYEQYF
v_call: TRBV19; clone_size: .; j_call: TRBJ2-2; d_call: TRBD1; cdr3_nt: TGTGCCAGTACCCCCTTAATGGACAGGGGGAACACCGGGGAGCTGTTTTTT; cdr3_aa: CASTPLMDRGNTGELFF
v_call: TRBV4-3; clone_size: few; j_call: TRBJ1-5; d_call: .; cdr3_nt: TGCGCCAGCAGCCAAGATTCAGGGGCAGGTCAGCCCCAGCATTTT; cdr3_aa: CASSQDSGAGQPQHF
v_call: TRBV5-1; clone_size: .; j_call: TRBJ2-1; d_call: TRBD2; cdr3_nt: TGCGCCAGCAGCGCAGCCGGGACTAGCGGCTACAATGAGCAGTTCTTC; cdr3_aa: CASSAAGTSGYNEQFF
v_call: TRBV10-3; clone_size: .; j_call: TRBJ1-2; d_call: TRBD1; cdr3_nt: TGTGCCACCGACAGGGGGACTAACTATGGCTACACCTTC; cdr3_aa: CATDRGTNYGYTF
v_call: TRBV7-2; clone_size: few; j_call: TRBJ1-2; d_call: TRBD1; cdr3_nt: TGTGCCAGCAGCTTAGCCGGGACAGTGAGTGGCTACACCTTC; cdr3_aa: CASSLAGTVSGYTF
v_call: TRBV7-2; clone_size: .; j_call: TRBJ1-2; d_call: .; cdr3_nt: TGTGCCAGCAGCCTCCTCGGAGATATCTATGGCTACACCTTC; cdr3_aa: CASSLLGDIYGYTF
v_call: TRBV5-6; clone_size: .; j_call: TRBJ2-7; d_call: .; cdr3_nt: TGTGCCAGCAGCATCTCGGCGAGGAGCGAGCAGTACTTC; cdr3_aa: CASSISARSEQYF
v_call: TRBV27; clone_size: once; j_call: TRBJ2-1; d_call: .; cdr3_nt: TGTGCCAGCAGTTTGCAGACGCGGGTATACAATGAGCAGTTCTTC; cdr3_aa: CASSLQTRVYNEQFF
v_call: TRBV6-5; clone_size: .; j_call: TRBJ1-6; d_call: TRBD1; cdr3_nt: TGTGCCAGCACCACAACAGGGGGCAATTCACCCCTCCACTTT; cdr3_aa: CASTTTGGNSPLHF
v_call: TRBV24-1; clone_size: .; j_call: TRBJ2-6; d_call: .; cdr3_nt: TGTGCCACCAGTGATTTAGCCAGCGGCAGCTCTGGGGCCAACGTCCTGACTTTC; cdr3_aa: CATSDLASGSSGANVLTF
v_call: TRBV25-1; clone_size: .; j_call: TRBJ2-5; d_call: TRBD1; cdr3_nt: TGTGCCAGCAGTGTCGTGGACAGGGACCCGACCCAGTACTTC; cdr3_aa: CASSVVDRDPTQYF
v_call: TRBV14; clone_size: .; j_call: TRBJ2-7; d_call: TRBD2; cdr3_nt: TGTGCCAGCAGCCTTCTGAAGGCGAGCGGGAGGGCCCAGACGTACGAGCAGTACTTC; cdr3_aa: CASSLLKASGRAQTYEQYF
v_call: TRBV18; clone_size: .; j_call: TRBJ1-1; d_call: .; cdr3_nt: TGTGCCAGCTCACAGGGAGCGAACACTGAAGCTTTCTTT; cdr3_aa: CASSQGANTEAFF
v_call: TRBV9; clone_size: .; j_call: TRBJ2-1; d_call: .; cdr3_nt: TGTGCCAGCAGCGTAGTGGCGCAGGGGAAATACAATGAGCAGTTCTTC; cdr3_aa: CASSVVAQGKYNEQFF
v_call: TRBV10-3; clone_size: .; j_call: TRBJ1-1; d_call: TRBD1; cdr3_nt: TGTGCCATCAATGGACAGGGGTCGAGCGGTGAAGCTTTCTTT; cdr3_aa: CAINGQGSSGEAFF
v_call: TRBV9; clone_size: .; j_call: TRBJ2-1; d_call: TRBD2; cdr3_nt: TGTGCCAGCAGCTCGACTAGCGGGACCTACAATGAGCAGTTCTTC; cdr3_aa: CASSSTSGTYNEQFF
v_call: TRBV7-2; clone_size: .; j_call: TRBJ2-3; d_call: TRBD1; cdr3_nt: TGTGCCAGCAGCATCGGTATAGGGGGCGGCGCAGATACGCAGTATTTT; cdr3_aa: CASSIGIGGGADTQYF
v_call: TRBV24-1; clone_size: .; j_call: TRBJ2-2; d_call: TRBD2; cdr3_nt: TGTGCCACCAGTGGCTCGCACAGCGGGAGAGCGGACACCGGGGAGCTGTTTTTT; cdr3_aa: CATSGSHSGRADTGELFF
v_call: TRBV19; clone_size: .; j_call: TRBJ1-4; d_call: TRBD1; cdr3_nt: TGTGCCAGTAGAGACAGGGCTGGTAATGAAAAACTGTTTTTT; cdr3_aa: CASRDRAGNEKLFF
v_call: TRBV5-1; clone_size: .; j_call: TRBJ2-6; d_call: .; cdr3_nt: TGCGCCAGCAGCTTGGAAGCGTCCGGGGCCAACGTCCTGACTTTC; cdr3_aa: CASSLEASGANVLTF